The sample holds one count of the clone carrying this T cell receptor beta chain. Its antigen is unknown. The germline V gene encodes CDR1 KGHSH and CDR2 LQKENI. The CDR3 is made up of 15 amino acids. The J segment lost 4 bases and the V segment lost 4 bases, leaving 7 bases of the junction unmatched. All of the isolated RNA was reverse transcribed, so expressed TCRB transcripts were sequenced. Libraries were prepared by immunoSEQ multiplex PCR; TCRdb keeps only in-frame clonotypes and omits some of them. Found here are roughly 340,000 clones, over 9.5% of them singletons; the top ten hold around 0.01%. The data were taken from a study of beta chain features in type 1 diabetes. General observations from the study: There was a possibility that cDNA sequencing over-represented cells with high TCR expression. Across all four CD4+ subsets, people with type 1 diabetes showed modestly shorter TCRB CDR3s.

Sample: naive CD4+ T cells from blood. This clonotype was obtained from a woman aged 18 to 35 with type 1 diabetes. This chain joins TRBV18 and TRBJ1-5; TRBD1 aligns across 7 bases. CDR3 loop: CASSLLTGPNQPQHF. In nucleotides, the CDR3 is TGTGCCAGCTCACTTCTGACAGGGCCGAATCAGCCCCAGCATTTT.